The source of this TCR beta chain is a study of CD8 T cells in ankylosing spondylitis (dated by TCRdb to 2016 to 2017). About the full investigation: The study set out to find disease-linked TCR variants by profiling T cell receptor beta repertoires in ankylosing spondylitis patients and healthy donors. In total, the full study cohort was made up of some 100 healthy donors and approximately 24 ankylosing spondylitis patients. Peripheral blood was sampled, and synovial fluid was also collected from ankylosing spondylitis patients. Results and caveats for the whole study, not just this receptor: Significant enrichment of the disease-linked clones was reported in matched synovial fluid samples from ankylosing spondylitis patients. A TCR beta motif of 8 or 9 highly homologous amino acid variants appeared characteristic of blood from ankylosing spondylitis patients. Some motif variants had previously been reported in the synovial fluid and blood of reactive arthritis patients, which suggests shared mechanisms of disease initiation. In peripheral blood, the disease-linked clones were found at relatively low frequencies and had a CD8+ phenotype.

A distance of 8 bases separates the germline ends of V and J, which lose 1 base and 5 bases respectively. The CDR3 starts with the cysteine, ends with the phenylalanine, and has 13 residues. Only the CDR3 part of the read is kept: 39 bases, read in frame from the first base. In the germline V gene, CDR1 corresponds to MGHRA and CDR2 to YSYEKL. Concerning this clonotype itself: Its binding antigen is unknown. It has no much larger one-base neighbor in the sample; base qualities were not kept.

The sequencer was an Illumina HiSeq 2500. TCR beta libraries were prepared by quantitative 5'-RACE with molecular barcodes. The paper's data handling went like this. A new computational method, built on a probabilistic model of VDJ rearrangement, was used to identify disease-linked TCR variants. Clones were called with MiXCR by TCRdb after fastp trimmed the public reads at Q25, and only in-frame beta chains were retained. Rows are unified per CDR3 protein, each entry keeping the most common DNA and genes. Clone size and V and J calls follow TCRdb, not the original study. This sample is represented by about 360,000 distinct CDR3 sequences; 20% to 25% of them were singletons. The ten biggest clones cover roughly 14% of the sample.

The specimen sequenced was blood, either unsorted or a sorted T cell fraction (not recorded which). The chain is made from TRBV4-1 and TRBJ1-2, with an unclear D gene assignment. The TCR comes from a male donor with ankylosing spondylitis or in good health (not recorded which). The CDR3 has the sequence CASSQARVYGYTF. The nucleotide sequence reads TGCGCCAGCAGCCAAGCAAGGGTTTATGGCTACACCTTC.